This T cell receptor (beta chain) was identified in a study of T cells in Graves' hyperthyroidism and ophthalmopathy. Amplification yielded TCR beta CDR3 regions, with RNA transcripts as the source. RT-PCR in the first round (using the HTBI primer set) targeted the TCR CDR3. TCRdb reprocessed the multiplex PCR reads via MiXCR and lists one record per CDR3 protein. The profile shows nearly 600,000 distinct CDR3 sequences, approximately 15% of them singletons. Individuals with ophthalmopathy presented a Clinical Activity Score of at least 3, a NOSPECS grade of at least 4 and a duration under 3 months. This clonotype turned up a few times. Its specificity is not known. CDR1 SGDLS and CDR2 YYNGEE come from the germline V gene. The CDR3 runs to 15 residues. Trimming took off 0 bases at V and 2 bases at J, with 9 bases between the two ends. Study-wide points: The model's output predicted ophthalmopathy at a median of about 5.9 months prior to onset. Blood shared most expanded thyroid clonotypes above 0.001.

This chain links TRBV9 with TRBJ1-5, with no clear D. This clonotype was obtained from a woman between 18 and 30 years old with Graves' ophthalmopathy. The sequenced material came from blood. CDR3 in amino acids: CASSVEGSRNQPQHF. As DNA, the CDR3 is TGTGCCAGCAGCGTAGAGGGAAGCCGCAATCAGCCCCAGCATTTT.